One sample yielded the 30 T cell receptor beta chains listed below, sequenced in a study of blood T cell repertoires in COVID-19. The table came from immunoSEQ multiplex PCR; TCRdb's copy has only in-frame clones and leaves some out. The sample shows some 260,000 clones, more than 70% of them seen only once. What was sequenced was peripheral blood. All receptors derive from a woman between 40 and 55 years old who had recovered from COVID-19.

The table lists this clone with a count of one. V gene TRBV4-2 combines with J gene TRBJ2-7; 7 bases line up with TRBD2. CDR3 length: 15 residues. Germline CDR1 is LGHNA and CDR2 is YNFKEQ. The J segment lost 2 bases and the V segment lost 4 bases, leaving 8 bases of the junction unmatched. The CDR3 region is CASSLTPRGAYEQYF. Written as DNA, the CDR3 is TGTGCCAGCAGCCTGACCCCTCGGGGGGCCTACGAGCAGTACTTC.

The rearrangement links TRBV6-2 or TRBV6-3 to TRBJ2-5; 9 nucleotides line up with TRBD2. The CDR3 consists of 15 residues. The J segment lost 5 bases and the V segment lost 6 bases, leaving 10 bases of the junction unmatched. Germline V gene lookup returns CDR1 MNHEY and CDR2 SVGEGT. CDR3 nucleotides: TGTGCCAGCAGCCCGGCGGGAGGGCCTCGGGAGACCCAGTACTTC. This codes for CASSPAGGPRETQYF.

CDR3 bases: TGTGCCACCAGCAGCGGGACAGGGGGCAATCAGCCCCAGCATTTT. This gives the protein CATSSGTGGNQPQHF. The V and J genes are TRBV15 and TRBJ1-5; 10 nucleotides agree with TRBD1. CDR3 length: 15 residues. Germline V gene data show CDR1 as LNHNV and CDR2 as YYDKDF (reference sequence). Germline trimming cut 3 bases from V and 2 bases from J; bases unmatched to any gene: 1.

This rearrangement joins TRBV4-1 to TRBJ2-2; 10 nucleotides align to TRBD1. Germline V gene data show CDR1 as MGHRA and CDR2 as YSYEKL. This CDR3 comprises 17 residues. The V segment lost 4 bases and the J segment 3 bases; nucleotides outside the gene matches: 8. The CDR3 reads CASSPQPGTGDTGELFF. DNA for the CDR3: TGCGCCAGCAGCCCCCAGCCCGGGACAGGGGACACCGGGGAGCTGTTTTTT.

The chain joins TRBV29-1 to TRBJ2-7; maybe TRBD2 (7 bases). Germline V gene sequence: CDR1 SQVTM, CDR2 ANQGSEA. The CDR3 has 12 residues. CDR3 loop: CTEGGGGYEQYF. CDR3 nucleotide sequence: TGCACCGAAGGGGGAGGGGGATACGAGCAGTACTTC.

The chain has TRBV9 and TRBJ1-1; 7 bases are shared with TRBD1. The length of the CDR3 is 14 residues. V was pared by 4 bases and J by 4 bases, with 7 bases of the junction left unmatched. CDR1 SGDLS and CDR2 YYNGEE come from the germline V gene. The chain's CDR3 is CASSLQGSSTEAFF. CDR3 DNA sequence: TGTGCCAGCAGCCTACAGGGGAGTAGCACTGAAGCTTTCTTT. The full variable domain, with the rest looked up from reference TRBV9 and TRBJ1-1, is DSGVTQTPKHLITATGQRVTLRCSPRSGDLSVYWYQQSLDQGLQFLIQYYNGEERAKGNILERFSAQQFPDLHSELNLSSLELGDSALYFCASSLQGSSTEAFFGQGTRLTVV.

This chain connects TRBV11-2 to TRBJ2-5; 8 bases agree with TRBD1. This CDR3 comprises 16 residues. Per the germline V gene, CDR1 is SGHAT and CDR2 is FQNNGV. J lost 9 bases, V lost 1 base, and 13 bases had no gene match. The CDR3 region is CASSLVGSGGGGAQYF. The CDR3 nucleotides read TGTGCCAGCAGCTTAGTGGGCTCAGGGGGCGGTGGGGCCCAGTACTTC.

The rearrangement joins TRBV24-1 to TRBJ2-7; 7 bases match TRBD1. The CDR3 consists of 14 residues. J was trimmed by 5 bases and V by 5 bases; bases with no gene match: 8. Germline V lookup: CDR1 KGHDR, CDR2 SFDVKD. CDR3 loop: CATSAATGSHEQYF. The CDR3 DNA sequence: TGTGCCACCAGTGCGGCGACAGGGTCGCACGAGCAGTACTTC.

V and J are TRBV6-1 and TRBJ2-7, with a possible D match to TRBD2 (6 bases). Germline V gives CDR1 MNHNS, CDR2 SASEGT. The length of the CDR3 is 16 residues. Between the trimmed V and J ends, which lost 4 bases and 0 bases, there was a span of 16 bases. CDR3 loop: CASSAGRGLSSYEQYF. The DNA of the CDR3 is TGTGCCAGCAGTGCCGGGCGGGGCCTTAGCTCCTACGAGCAGTACTTC.

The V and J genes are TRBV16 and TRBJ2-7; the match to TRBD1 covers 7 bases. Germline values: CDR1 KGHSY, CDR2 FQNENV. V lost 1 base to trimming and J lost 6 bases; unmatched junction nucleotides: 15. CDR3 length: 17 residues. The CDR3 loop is CASSQYPQPDRVGEQYF. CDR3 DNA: TGTGCCAGCAGCCAATACCCACAACCTGACAGGGTGGGCGAGCAGTACTTC.

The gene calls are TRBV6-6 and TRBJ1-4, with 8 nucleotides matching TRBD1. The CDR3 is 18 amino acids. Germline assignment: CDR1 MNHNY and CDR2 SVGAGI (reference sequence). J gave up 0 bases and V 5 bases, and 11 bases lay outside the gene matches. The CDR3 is CASSPPDRVSATNEKLFF. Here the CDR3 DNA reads TGTGCCAGCAGTCCCCCGGACAGGGTTTCGGCAACTAATGAAAAACTGTTTTTT.

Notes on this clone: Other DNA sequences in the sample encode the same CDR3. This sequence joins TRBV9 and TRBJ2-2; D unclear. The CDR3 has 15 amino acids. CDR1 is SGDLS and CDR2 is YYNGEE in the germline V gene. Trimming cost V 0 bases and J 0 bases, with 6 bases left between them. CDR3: CASSVGGTNTGELFF. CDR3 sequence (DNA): TGTGCCAGCAGCGTAGGCGGTACGAACACCGGGGAGCTGTTTTTT.

The CDR3 protein is CATSDYPGAGAGYGYTF. The CDR3 DNA follows: TGTGCCACCAGTGATTACCCTGGGGCAGGGGCGGGCTATGGCTACACCTTC. The rearrangement joins TRBV24-1 to TRBJ1-2; a possible D gene is TRBD1 (6 bases). Between the trimmed V and J ends, which lost 2 bases and 4 bases, there was a span of 19 bases. From germline, CDR1 is KGHDR and CDR2 SFDVKD. CDR3 length: 17 amino acids.

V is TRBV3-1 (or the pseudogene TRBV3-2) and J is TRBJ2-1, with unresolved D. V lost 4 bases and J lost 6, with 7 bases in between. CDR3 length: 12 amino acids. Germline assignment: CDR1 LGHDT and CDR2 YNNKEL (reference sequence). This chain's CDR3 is CASSPGPNEQFF. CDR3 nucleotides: TGTGCCAGCAGCCCTGGGCCCAATGAGCAGTTCTTC.

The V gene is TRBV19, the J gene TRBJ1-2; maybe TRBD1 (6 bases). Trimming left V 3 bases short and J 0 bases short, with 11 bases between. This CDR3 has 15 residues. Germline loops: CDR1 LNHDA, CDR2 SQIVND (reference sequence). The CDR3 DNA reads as TGTGCCAGTAGTATTTGGGACACCACTAACTATGGCTACACCTTC. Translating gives CASSIWDTTNYGYTF.

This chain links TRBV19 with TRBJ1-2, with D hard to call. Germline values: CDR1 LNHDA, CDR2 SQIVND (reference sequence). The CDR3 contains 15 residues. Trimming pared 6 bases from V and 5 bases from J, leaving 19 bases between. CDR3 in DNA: TGTGCCAGTAGCCTTCTTGGGGTGGACTTATATGGCTACACCTTC. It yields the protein CASSLLGVDLYGYTF.

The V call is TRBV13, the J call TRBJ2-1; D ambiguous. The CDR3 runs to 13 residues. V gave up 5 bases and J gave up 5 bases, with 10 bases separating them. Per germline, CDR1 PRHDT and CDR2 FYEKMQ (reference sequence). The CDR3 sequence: CASSPRRDNEQFF. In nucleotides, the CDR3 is TGTGCCAGCAGCCCTAGACGAGACAATGAGCAGTTCTTC.

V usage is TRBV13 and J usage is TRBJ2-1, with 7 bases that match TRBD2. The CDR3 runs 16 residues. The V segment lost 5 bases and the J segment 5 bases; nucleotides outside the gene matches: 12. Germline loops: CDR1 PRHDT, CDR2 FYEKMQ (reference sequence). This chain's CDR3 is CASSLPLGRGNNEQFF. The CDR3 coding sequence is TGTGCCAGCAGCCTCCCCCTCGGGCGGGGGAACAATGAGCAGTTCTTC.

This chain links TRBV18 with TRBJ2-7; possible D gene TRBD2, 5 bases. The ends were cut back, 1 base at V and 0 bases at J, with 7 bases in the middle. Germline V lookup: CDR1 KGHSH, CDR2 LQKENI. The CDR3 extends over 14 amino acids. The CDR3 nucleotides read TGTGCCAGCTCACCACTGAGCGGCTCCTACGAGCAGTACTTC. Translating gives CASSPLSGSYEQYF. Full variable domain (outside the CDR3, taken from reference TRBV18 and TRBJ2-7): NAGVMQNPRHLVRRRGQEARLRCSPMKGHSHVYWYRQLPEEGLKFMVYLQKENIIDESGMPKERFSAEFPKEGPSILRIQQVVRGDSAAYFCASSPLSGSYEQYFGPGTRLTVT.

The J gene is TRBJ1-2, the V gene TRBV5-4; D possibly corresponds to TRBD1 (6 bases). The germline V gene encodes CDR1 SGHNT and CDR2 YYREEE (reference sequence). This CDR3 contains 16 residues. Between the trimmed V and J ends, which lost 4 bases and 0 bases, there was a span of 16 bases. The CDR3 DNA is TGTGCCAGCAGCCCTGGCGGGGGGGGCACTAACTATGGCTACACCTTC. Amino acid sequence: CASSPGGGGTNYGYTF.

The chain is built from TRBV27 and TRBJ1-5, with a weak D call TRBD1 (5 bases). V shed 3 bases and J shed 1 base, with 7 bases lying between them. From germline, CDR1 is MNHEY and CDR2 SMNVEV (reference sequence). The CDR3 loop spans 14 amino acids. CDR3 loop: CASSLQGSNQPQHF. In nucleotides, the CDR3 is TGTGCCAGCAGTTTGCAGGGAAGCAATCAGCCCCAGCATTTT.

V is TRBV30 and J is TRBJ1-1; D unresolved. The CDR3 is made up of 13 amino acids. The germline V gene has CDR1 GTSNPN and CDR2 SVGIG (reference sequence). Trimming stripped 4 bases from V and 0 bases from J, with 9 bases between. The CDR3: CAWTLRVNTEAFF. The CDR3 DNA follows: TGTGCCTGGACCCTGAGGGTGAACACTGAAGCTTTCTTT. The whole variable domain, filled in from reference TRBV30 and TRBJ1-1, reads SQTIHQWPATLVQPVGSPLSLECTVEGTSNPNLYWYRQAAGRGLQLLFYSVGIGQISSEVPQNLSASRPQDRQFILSSKKLLLSDSGFYLCAWTLRVNTEAFFGQGTRLTVV.

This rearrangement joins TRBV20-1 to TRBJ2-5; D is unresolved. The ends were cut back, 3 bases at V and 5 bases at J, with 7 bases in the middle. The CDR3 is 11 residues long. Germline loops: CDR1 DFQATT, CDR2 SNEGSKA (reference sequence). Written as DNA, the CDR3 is TGCAGTGCTAGCTGGCGGGAGACCCAGTACTTC. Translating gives CSASWRETQYF.

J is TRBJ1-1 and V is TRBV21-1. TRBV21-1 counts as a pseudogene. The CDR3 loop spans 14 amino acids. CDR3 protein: CATREVRLDTEAFF. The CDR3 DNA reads TGTGCCACCAGAGAGGTACGTTTGGACACTGAAGCTTTCTTT.

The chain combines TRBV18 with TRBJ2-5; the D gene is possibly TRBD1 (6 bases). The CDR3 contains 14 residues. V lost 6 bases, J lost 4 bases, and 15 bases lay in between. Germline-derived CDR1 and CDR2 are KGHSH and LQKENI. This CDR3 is CASSWQGYRETQYF. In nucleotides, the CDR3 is TGTGCCAGCTCCTGGCAGGGGTACCGAGAGACCCAGTACTTC.

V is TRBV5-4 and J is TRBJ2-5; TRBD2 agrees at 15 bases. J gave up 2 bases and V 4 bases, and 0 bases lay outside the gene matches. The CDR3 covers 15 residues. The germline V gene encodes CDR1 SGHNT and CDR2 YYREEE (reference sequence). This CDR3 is CASSGLAGGQETQYF. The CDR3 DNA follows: TGTGCCAGCAGCGGACTAGCGGGAGGGCAAGAGACCCAGTACTTC.

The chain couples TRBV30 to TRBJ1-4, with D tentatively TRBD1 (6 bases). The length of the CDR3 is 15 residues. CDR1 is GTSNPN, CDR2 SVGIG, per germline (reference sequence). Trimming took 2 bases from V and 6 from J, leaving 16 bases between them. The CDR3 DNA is TGTGCCTGGAGTTCTGGTGGGGCAGGGGATGAAAAACTGTTTTTT. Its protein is CAWSSGGAGDEKLFF.

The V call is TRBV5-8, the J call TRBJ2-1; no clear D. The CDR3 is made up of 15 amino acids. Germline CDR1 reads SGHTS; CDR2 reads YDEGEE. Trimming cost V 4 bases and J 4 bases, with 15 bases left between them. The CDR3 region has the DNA TGTGCCAGCAGCCCAATTGGGCTCCAATACAATGAGCAGTTCTTC. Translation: CASSPIGLQYNEQFF.

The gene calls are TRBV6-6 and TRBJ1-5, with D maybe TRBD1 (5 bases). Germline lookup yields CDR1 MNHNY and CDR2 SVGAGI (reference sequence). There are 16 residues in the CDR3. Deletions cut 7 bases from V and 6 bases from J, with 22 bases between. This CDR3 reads CASTPRDPGGTQPQHF. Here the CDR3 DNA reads TGTGCCAGCACCCCTCGGGACCCGGGCGGGACTCAGCCCCAGCATTTT.

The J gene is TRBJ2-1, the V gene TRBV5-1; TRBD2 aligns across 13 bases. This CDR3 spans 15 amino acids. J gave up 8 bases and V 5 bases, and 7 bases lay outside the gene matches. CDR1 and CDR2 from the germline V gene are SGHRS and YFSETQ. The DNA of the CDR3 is TGCGCCAGCAGGCGGACTAGCGGGAGTGTCCATGAGCAGTTCTTC. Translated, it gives CASRRTSGSVHEQFF.